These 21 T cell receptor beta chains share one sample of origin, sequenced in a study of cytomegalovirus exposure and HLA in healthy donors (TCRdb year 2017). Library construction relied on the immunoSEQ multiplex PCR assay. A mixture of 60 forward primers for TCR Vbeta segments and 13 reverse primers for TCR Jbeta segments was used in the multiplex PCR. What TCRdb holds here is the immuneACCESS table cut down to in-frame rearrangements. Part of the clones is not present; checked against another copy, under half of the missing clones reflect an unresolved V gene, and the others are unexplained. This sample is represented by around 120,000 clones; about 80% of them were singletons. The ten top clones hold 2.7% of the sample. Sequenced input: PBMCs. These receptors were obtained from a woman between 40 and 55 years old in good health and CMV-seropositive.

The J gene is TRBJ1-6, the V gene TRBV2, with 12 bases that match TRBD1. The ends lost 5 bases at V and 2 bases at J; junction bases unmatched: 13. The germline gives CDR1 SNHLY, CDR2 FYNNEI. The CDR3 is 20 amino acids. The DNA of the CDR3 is TGTGCCAGCAGTCCGCGACGTGGGACAGGGGGCATAACCTATAATTCACCCCTCCACTTT. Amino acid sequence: CASSPRRGTGGITYNSPLHF.

CDR3 sequence (DNA): TGTGCCAGCAGCCCCGCGGACTATGGCTACACCTTC. Its translation is CASSPADYGYTF. The chain carries TRBV4-2 and TRBJ1-2; D is unclear. The CDR3 totals 12 residues. Germline CDR1 reads LGHNA; CDR2 reads YNFKEQ. The germline V and J ends were trimmed by 4 bases and 3 bases, with 6 bases remaining between them.

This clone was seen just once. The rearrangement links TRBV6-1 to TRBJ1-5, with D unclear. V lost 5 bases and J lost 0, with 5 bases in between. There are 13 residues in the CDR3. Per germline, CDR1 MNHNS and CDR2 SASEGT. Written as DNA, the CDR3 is TGTGCCAGCAGTCCCCGTAGCAATCAGCCCCAGCATTTT. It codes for CASSPRSNQPQHF.

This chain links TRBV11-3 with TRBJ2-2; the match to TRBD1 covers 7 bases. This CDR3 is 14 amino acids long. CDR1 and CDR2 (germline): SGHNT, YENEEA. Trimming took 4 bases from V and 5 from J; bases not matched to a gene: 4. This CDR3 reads CASSSTGYTGELFF. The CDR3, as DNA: TGTGCCAGCAGCTCGACAGGGTATACCGGGGAGCTGTTTTTT.

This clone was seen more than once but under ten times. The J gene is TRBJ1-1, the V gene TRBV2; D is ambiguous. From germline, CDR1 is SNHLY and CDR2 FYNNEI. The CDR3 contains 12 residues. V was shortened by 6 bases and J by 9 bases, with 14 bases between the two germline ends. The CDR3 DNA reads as TGTGCCAGCAGGACGACGGGTTTTAAAGCTTTCTTT. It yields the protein CASRTTGFKAFF. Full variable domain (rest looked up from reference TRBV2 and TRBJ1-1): EPEVTQTPSHQVTQMGQEVILRCVPISNHLYFYWYRQILGQKVEFLVSFYNNEISEKSEIFDDQFSVERPDGSNFTLKIRSTKLEDSAMYFCASRTTGFKAFFGQGTRLTVV.

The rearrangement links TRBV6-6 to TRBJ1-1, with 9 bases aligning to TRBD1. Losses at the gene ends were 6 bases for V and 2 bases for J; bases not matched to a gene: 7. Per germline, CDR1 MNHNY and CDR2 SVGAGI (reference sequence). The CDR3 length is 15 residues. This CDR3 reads CASRKRTGENTEAFF. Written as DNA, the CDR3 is TGTGCCAGCAGAAAAAGGACAGGGGAAAACACTGAAGCTTTCTTT.

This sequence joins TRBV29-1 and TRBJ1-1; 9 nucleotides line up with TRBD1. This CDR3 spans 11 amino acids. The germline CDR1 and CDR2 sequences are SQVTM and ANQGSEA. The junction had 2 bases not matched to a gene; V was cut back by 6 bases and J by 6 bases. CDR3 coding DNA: TGCAGCGTGCGGACAGGGGCTGAAGCTTTCTTT. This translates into CSVRTGAEAFF.

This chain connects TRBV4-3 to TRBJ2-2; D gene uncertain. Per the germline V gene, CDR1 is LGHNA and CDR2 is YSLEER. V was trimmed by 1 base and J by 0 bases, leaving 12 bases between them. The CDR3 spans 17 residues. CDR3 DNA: TGCGCCAGCAGCCAAGGTCAGCATAGCACGAACACCGGGGAGCTGTTTTTT. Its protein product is CASSQGQHSTNTGELFF.

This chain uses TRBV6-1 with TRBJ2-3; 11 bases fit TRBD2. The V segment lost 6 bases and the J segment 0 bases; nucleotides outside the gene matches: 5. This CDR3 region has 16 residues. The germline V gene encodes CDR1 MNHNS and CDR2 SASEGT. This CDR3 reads CASREIAGGSTDTQYF. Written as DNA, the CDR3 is TGTGCCAGCAGAGAAATAGCGGGAGGGAGCACAGATACGCAGTATTTT.

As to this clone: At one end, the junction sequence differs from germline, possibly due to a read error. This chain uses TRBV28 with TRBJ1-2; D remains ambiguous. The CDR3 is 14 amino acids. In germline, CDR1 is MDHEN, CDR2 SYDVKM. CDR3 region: CASSFMTPPYGCTF. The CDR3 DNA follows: TGTGCCAGCAGTTTTATGACTCCTCCCTATGGCTGCACCTTC.

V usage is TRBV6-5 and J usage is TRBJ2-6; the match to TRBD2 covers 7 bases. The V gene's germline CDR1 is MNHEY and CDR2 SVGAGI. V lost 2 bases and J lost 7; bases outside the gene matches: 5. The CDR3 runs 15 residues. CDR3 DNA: TGTGCCAGCAGTTACGATGCGGGACTAGCCAACGTCCTGACTTTC. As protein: CASSYDAGLANVLTF.

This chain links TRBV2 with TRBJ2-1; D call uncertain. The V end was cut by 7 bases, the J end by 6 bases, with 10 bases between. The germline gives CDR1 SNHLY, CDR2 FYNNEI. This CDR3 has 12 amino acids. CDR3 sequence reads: CASTRLGNEQFF. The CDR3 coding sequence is TGTGCCAGCACGCGGTTGGGCAATGAGCAGTTCTTC.

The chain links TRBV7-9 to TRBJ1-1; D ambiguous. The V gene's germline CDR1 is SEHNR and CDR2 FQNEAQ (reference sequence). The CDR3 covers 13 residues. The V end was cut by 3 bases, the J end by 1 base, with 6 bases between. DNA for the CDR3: TGTGCCAGCAGCTTCTTGTCGAACACTGAAGCTTTCTTT. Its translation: CASSFLSNTEAFF.

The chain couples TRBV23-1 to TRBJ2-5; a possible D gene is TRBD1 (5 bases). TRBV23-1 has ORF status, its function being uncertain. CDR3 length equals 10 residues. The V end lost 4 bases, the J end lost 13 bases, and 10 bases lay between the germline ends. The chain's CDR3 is CASSRGLRYF. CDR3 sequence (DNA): TGCGCCAGCAGTCGGGGCCTTCGGTACTTC.

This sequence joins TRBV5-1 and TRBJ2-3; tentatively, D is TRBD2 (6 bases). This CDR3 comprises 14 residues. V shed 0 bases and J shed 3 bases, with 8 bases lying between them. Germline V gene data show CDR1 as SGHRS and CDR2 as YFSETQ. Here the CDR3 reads CASSLGGMTDTQYF. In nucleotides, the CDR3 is TGCGCCAGCAGCTTGGGCGGGATGACAGATACGCAGTATTTT.

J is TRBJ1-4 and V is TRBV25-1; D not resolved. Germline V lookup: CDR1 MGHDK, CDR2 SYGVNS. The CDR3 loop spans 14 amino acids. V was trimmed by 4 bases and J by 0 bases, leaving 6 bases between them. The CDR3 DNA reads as TGTGCCAGCAGTGGGCGGGCAACTAATGAAAAACTGTTTTTT. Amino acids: CASSGRATNEKLFF. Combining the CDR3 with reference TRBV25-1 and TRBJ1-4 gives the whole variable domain EADIYQTPRYLVIGTGKKITLECSQTMGHDKMYWYQQDPGMELHLIHYSYGVNSTEKGDLSSESTVSRIRTEHFPLTLESARPSHTSQYLCASSGRATNEKLFFGSGTQLSVL.

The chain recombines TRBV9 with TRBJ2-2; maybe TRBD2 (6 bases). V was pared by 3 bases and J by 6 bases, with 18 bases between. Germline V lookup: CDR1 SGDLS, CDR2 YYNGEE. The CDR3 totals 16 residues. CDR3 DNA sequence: TGTGCCAGCAGCGCTCCCCCCGGGAGTGGTCCCGGGGAGCTGTTTTTT. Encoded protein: CASSAPPGSGPGELFF.

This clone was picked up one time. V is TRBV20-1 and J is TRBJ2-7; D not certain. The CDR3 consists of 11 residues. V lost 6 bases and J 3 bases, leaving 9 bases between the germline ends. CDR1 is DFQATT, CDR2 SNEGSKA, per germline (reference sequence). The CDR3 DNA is TGCAGTGCCTACAGACGCTACGAGCAGTACTTC. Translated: CSAYRRYEQYF.

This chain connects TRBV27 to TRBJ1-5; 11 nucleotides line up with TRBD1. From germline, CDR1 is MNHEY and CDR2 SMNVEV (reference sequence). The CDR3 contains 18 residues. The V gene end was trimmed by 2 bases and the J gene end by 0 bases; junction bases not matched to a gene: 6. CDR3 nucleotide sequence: TGTGCCAGCAGTTTAACCGGGACAGGGGGATATAGCAATCAGCCCCAGCATTTT. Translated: CASSLTGTGGYSNQPQHF.

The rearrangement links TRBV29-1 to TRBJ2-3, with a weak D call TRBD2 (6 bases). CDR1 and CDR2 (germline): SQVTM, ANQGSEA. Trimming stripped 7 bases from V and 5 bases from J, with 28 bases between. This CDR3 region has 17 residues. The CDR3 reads CSAQGWGEWEKIDTQYF. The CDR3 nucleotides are TGCAGCGCCCAAGGTTGGGGGGAATGGGAGAAGATAGATACGCAGTATTTT.

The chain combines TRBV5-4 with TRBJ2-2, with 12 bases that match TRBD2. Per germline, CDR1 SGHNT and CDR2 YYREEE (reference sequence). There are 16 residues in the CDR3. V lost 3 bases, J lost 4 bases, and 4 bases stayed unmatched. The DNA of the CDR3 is TGTGCCAGCAGCTCCCGACTAGCGGGAGTCACCGGGGAGCTGTTTTTT. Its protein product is CASSSRLAGVTGELFF.